In this sample, the clone carrying this T cell receptor (beta chain) turned up many times. The antigen is undetermined. This specimen belongs to a study of OX40 agonist ivuxolimab in advanced cancers. Study-level findings and limits: Circulating CD4+ and CD8+ T cells showed clonal expansion by week 6 at 0.1 to 3.0 mg/kg. The work left the antigen specificity of expanded peripheral T cells undetermined. Among the lowest peripheral clonal expansion occurred in 0.1-3.0 mg/kg partial responders.

Clones were read by immunoSEQ multiplex PCR, and TCRdb kept only the in-frame ones, dropping some. Of approximately 60,000 clones listed, more than 75% are singletons. This CDR3 has 16 amino acids. The V end was cut by 0 bases, the J end by 2 bases, with 11 bases between. The germline CDR1 and CDR2 sequences are SEHNR and FQNEAQ (reference sequence). The chain carries TRBV7-9 and TRBJ1-5; possible D gene TRBD1, 6 bases. Material: CD4+ or CD8+ T cells sorted from blood, obtained in a trial of the OX40 agonist ivuxolimab. The clonotype comes from an adult with an advanced solid tumor such as melanoma, head and neck, liver or kidney cancer. As DNA, the CDR3 is TGTGCCAGCAGCTTAGCGGTGGGGGCCGGCAATCAGCCCCAGCATTTT. It translates to CASSLAVGAGNQPQHF.